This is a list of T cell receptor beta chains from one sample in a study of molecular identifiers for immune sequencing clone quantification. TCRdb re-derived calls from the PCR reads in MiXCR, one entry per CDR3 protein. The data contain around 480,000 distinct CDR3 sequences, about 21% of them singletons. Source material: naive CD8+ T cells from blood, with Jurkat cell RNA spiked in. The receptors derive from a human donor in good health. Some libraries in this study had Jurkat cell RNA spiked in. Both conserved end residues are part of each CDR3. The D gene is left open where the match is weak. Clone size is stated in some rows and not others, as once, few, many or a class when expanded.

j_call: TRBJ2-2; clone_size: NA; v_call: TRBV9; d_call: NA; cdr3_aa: CASGQHSNTGELFF; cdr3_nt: TGTGCCAGCGGACAGCATTCGAACACCGGGGAGCTGTTTTTT
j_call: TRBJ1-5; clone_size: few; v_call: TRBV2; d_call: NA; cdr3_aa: CASSEWRDSNQPQHF; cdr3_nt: TGTGCCAGCAGTGAGTGGAGAGATAGCAATCAGCCCCAGCATTTT
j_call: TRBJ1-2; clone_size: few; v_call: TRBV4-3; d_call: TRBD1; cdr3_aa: CASSQDPHRPPGQQYGYTF; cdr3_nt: TGCGCCAGCAGCCAAGATCCCCACAGGCCTCCGGGACAGCAATATGGCTACACCTTC
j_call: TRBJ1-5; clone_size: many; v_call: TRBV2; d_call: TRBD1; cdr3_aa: CASRYGQGNYQPQHF; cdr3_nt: TGTGCCAGCAGGTATGGACAGGGGAACTATCAGCCCCAGCATTTT
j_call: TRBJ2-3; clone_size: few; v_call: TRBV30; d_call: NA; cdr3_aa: CAWTQTVPRKYF; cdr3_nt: TGTGCCTGGACCCAGACGGTCCCGCGCAAGTATTTT
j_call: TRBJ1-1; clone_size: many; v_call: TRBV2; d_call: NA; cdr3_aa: CASSEGSRTEAFF; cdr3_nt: TGTGCCAGCAGTGAGGGGAGTCGGACTGAAGCTTTCTTT
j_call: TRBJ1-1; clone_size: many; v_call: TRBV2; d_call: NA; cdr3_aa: CASSDGRPEAFF; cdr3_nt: TGTGCCAGCAGTGATGGCCGCCCTGAAGCTTTCTTT
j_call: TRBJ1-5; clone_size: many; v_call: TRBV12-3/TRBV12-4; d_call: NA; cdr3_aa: CASSPQGYNQPQHF; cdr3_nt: TGTGCCAGCAGTCCACAGGGTTACAATCAGCCCCAGCATTTT
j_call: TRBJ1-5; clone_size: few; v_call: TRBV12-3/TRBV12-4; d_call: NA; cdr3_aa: CASVGQSNQPQHF; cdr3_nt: TGTGCCAGCGTCGGACAGAGCAATCAGCCCCAGCATTTT
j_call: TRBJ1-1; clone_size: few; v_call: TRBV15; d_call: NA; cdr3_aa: CATSRDPVRVAQAFF; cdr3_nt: TGTGCCACCAGCAGAGATCCGGTCAGGGTCGCACAAGCTTTCTTT
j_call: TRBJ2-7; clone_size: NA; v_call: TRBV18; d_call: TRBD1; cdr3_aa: CASSPPIPRTGGEQYF; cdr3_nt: TGTGCCAGCTCACCTCCAATCCCAAGGACAGGGGGGGAGCAGTACTTC
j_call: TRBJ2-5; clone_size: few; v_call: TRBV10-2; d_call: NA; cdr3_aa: CASSGGGGEFGTQYF; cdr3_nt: TGCGCCAGCAGTGGAGGAGGGGGCGAGTTCGGGACCCAGTACTTC
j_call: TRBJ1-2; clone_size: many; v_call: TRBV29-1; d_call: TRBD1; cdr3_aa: CSVEDVRQGDYGYTF; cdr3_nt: TGCAGCGTTGAAGATGTGAGACAGGGTGACTATGGCTACACCTTC
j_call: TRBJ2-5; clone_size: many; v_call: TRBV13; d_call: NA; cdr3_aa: CASSLAQQETQYF; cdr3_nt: TGTGCCAGCAGCTTAGCACAGCAAGAGACCCAGTACTTC
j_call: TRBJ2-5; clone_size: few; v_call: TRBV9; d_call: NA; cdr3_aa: CASSVVAGPSGETQYF; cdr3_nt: TGTGCCAGCAGCGTAGTGGCAGGGCCCTCGGGGGAGACCCAGTACTTC
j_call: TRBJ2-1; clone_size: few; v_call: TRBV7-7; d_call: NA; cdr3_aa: CASSPRPGVEQFF; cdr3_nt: TGTGCTAGCAGCCCTCGCCCGGGGGTCGAGCAGTTCTTC
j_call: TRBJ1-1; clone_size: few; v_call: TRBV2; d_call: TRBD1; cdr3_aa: CASRGTGGTEAFF; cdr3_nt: TGTGCCAGCAGGGGGACAGGGGGCACTGAAGCTTTCTTT
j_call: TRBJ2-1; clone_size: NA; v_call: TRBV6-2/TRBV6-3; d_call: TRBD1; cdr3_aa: CASRQIRGGALNEQFF; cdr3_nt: TGTGCCAGCAGACAAATTCGAGGGGGCGCGTTGAATGAGCAGTTCTTC
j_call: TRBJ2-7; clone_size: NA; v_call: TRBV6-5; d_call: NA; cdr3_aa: CASSYTGDYGQYF; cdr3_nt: TGTGCCAGCAGTTACACTGGAGACTACGGGCAGTACTTC
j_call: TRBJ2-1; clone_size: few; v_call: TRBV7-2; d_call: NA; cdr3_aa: CASSLLADRSYNEQFF; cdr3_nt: TGTGCCAGCAGTCTTCTAGCAGACCGCTCCTACAATGAGCAGTTCTTC
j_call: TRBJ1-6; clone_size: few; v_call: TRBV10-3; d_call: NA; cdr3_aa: CAISDKGSTTPLHF; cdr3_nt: TGTGCCATCAGTGATAAGGGGTCTACGACACCCCTCCACTTT
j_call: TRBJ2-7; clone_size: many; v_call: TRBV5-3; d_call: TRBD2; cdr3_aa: CARSLKRDPNCFSYEQYF; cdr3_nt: TGTGCCAGAAGCTTGAAGCGGGACCCCAACTGCTTCTCCTACGAGCAGTACTTC
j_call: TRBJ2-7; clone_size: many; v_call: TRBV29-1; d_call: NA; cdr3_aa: CSVDPTGLSYEQYF; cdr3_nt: TGCAGCGTTGACCCGACAGGCCTTTCCTACGAGCAGTACTTC
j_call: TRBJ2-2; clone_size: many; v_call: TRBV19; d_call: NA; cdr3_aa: CASSIWGRAAGELFF; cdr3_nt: TGTGCCAGTAGTATTTGGGGACGGGCGGCCGGGGAGCTGTTTTTT
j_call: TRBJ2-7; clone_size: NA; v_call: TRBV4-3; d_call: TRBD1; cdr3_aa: CASSPDRGSDEQYF; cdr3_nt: TGCGCCAGCAGCCCCGACAGGGGTTCGGACGAGCAGTACTTC
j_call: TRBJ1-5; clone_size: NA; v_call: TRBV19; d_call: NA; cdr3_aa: CASSFGGRSNQPQHF; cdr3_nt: TGTGCCAGTAGTTTTGGGGGCAGGAGCAATCAGCCCCAGCATTTT
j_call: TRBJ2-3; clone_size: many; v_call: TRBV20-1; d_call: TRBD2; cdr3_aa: CSAREIAGLSPDTQYF; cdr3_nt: TGCAGTGCTAGAGAGATAGCGGGATTGTCTCCAGATACGCAGTATTTT
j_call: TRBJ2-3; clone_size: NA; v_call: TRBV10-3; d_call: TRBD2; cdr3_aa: CAISERSGGHLGTDTQYF; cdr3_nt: TGTGCCATCAGTGAGCGAAGCGGGGGACACCTGGGCACAGATACGCAGTATTTT
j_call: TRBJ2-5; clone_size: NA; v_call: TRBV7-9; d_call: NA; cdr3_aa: CASSLDPETQYF; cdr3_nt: TGTGCCAGCAGCCTCGACCCGGAGACCCAGTACTTC
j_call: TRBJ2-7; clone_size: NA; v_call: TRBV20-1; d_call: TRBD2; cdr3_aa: CSARWPGTSYEQYF; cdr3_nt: TGCAGTGCTAGGTGGCCCGGGACTAGCTACGAGCAGTACTTC
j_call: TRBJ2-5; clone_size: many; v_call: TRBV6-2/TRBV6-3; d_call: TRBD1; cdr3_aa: CASSLLTGTAKETQYF; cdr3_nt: TGTGCCAGCAGCCTCTTGACCGGGACAGCGAAAGAGACCCAGTACTTC
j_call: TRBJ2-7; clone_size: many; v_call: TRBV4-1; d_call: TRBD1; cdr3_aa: CASSIDRDSPYEQYF; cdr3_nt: TGCGCCAGCAGCATAGACAGGGATTCCCCCTACGAGCAGTACTTC
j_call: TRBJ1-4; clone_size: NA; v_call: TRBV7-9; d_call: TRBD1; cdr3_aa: CASSGQGATNEKLFF; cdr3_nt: TGTGCCAGCAGCGGACAGGGGGCTACTAATGAAAAACTGTTTTTT